This note documents a single T cell receptor (beta chain) sequence. Its specificity is not known. The length of the CDR3 is 17 residues. Germline values: CDR1 SGHRS, CDR2 YFSETQ. The trim removed 1 base at V and 5 bases at J, leaving 12 bases unmatched. These data come from a study of T cell responses to AZD1222 COVID-19 vaccine. Findings and caveats of the study: Spike-wide vaccine-associated CD4 TCRs dominated at 160-218 and 743-854.

Only in-frame clones appear in the TCRdb table, and some are missing; sequencing was by immunoSEQ multiplex PCR. The data show 85,000 to 130,000 clones, 93% seen once. The chain uses TRBV5-1 and TRBJ2-7; TRBD2 matches at 10 bases. Sequencing used peripheral blood, obtained on day 0 of AZD1222 vaccination. This TCR derives from an adult in good health. CDR3 region: CASSLRSLSGRAHEQYF. For the CDR3, the DNA is TGCGCCAGCAGCTTGAGGTCCCTAAGCGGGAGGGCTCACGAGCAGTACTTC.